This T cell receptor (beta chain) was retrieved from a study of blood T cells in healthy people across ages. The second PCR ran roughly 6 to 11 cycles with a sample-barcoded 5' primer and J-beta primers. TCRdb re-called the 5' RACE reads with MiXCR, one entry per CDR3 protein. The top ten hold 3% of the sample, which has 600,000 to 900,000 distinct CDR3 sequences, roughly 26% seen once. Germline CDR1 and CDR2: SGHTA and FQGNSA. The CDR3 contains 15 residues. Trimming cost V 5 bases and J 4 bases; bases outside gene matches: 8. Donors each provided about 10 milliliters of peripheral blood. This sample also appeared in a second study, on T cells of mothers and their children. From that report: Versus unrelated pairs, overlap was slightly higher in related mother-child pairs, without reaching significance. Persistent microchimeric T cell clones were not found at ~100 per million sensitivity.

This TCR was recovered from a boy between 10 and 17 years old in good health. Sequencing was carried out using blood. The chain uses TRBV7-2 and TRBJ2-5, with 9 bases matching TRBD2. The chain's CDR3 is CASSLGTSWGETQYF. The DNA of the CDR3 is TGTGCCAGCAGCCTAGGGACTAGCTGGGGAGAGACCCAGTACTTC.